Below are 23 T cell receptor beta chains sequenced from a single sample in a study of cytomegalovirus exposure and HLA in healthy donors. The PCR employed 60 Vbeta primers together with 13 Jbeta primers. Clones were sequenced by immunoSEQ multiplex PCR, and TCRdb holds only the in-frame ones, with some missing. The sample carries approximately 190,000 clones, around 88% recorded once. The sequenced material came from PBMCs. The receptor source for this set is a middle-aged man in good health and CMV-seropositive.

V is TRBV5-1 and J is TRBJ1-2; 10 bases align to TRBD1. The CDR3 is made up of 14 amino acids. CDR1 SGHRS and CDR2 YFSETQ come from the germline V gene. The V gene end was trimmed by 4 bases and the J gene end by 3 bases; junction bases not matched to a gene: 3. The CDR3 DNA reads TGCGCCAGCAGCGAGACAGGGGGCGACTATGGCTACACCTTC. The encoded protein is CASSETGGDYGYTF.

V usage is TRBV2 and J usage is TRBJ1-1, with D possibly being TRBD1 (6 bases). CDR1 is SNHLY and CDR2 is FYNNEI in the germline V gene. V was clipped by 6 bases and J by 0 bases, with 8 bases between them. The CDR3 is made up of 13 amino acids. The CDR3 DNA sequence: TGTGCCAGCAGCAAGGGGGTGAACACTGAAGCTTTCTTT. This sequence encodes CASSKGVNTEAFF.

This clone occurred a few times. J is TRBJ1-4 and V is TRBV11-2; D is unclear. CDR1 is SGHAT, CDR2 FQNNGV, per germline. V was shortened by 1 base and J by 4 bases, with 7 bases between the two germline ends. The CDR3 sequence is 14 residues long. CDR3 nucleotides: TGTGCCAGCAGCTTAGCTGGCTTTAATGAAAAACTGTTTTTT. Protein product: CASSLAGFNEKLFF.

The chain joins TRBV7-8 to TRBJ1-1; D call uncertain. This CDR3 is built from 12 residues. The V end was cut by 3 bases, the J end by 4 bases, with 6 bases between. Per germline, CDR1 SGHVS and CDR2 FQNEAQ. CDR3 in DNA: TGTGCCAGCAGCTTCGTCGGCACTGAAGCTTTCTTT. It yields the protein CASSFVGTEAFF.

The chain links TRBV11-1 to TRBJ2-7; no clear D gene. The CDR3 is 14 amino acids. The germline CDR1 and CDR2 sequences are SGHAT and FQDESV (reference sequence). V was clipped by 1 base and J by 0 bases, with 7 bases between them. CDR3 DNA sequence: TGTGCCAGCAGCTTAGGGCCAGTCTCCTACGAGCAGTACTTC. Translating it yields CASSLGPVSYEQYF. The full variable domain, with the rest looked up from reference TRBV11-1 and TRBJ2-7, is EAEVAQSPRYKITEKSQAVAFWCDPISGHATLYWYRQILGQGPELLVQFQDESVVDDSQLPKDRFSAERLKGVDSTLKIQPAELGDSAMYLCASSLGPVSYEQYFGPGTRLTVT.

V and J are TRBV28 and TRBJ2-7; D is perhaps TRBD2 (5 bases). The V gene lost 6 bases and the J gene lost 2 bases, with 11 bases spanning the gap. Germline V gene sequence: CDR1 MDHEN, CDR2 SYDVKM. The CDR3 consists of 13 residues. CDR3 sequence: CASRSDGTYEQYF. CDR3 sequence (DNA): TGTGCCAGCAGATCCGACGGGACCTACGAGCAGTACTTC.

The J gene is TRBJ2-1, the V gene TRBV10-3; D might be TRBD1 (6 bases). CDR1 ENHRY and CDR2 SYGVKD come from the germline V gene. The ends were cut back, 8 bases at V and 3 bases at J, with 14 bases in the middle. The CDR3 is 14 residues long. CDR3 DNA sequence: TGTGCCATCGTACAAGGGACAAACTACAATGAGCAGTTCTTC. Translating gives CAIVQGTNYNEQFF.

The rearrangement uses TRBV27 and TRBJ1-5; D not certain. Germline-derived CDR1 and CDR2 are MNHEY and SMNVEV (reference sequence). The CDR3 totals 14 residues. The V and J ends lost 7 bases and 1 base respectively, with 11 bases between them. CDR3 sequence: CASKHAASNQPQHF. The CDR3 coding sequence is TGTGCCAGCAAGCACGCCGCCAGCAATCAGCCCCAGCATTTT.

This clone was seen a few times. V is TRBV7-2 and J is TRBJ2-2; tentatively, D is TRBD1 (6 bases). This CDR3 has 15 residues. Germline CDR1 SGHTA, CDR2 FQGNSA. The V and J ends lost 8 bases and 2 bases respectively, with 15 bases between them. Here the CDR3 DNA reads TGTGCCAGCGCCCGGGTAGGGGGTAACACCGGGGAGCTGTTTTTT. Residues: CASARVGGNTGELFF.

The V and J genes are TRBV7-9 and TRBJ2-7, with D maybe TRBD1 (6 bases). Germline values: CDR1 SEHNR, CDR2 FQNEAQ (reference sequence). V lost 1 base and J 8 bases, leaving 15 bases between the germline ends. The CDR3 sequence is 14 residues long. The CDR3 DNA follows: TGTGCCAGCAGCTTAGATACAGGGCATACGAAGCAGTACTTC. It is translated as CASSLDTGHTKQYF.

This clone has just a few counts. This chain connects TRBV7-9 to TRBJ2-3; maybe TRBD2 (5 bases). The CDR3 runs to 15 residues. The ends were cut back, 5 bases at V and 6 bases at J, with 18 bases in the middle. CDR1 and CDR2 (germline): SEHNR, FQNEAQ (reference sequence). This CDR3 reads CASSPGISPTDTQYF. The DNA for the CDR3 is TGTGCCAGCAGCCCCGGGATTTCCCCCACGGATACGCAGTATTTT.

The chain employs TRBV27 and TRBJ1-2, with D possibly being TRBD1 (6 bases). V dropped 10 bases and J dropped 1 base, with 13 bases sitting between them. In germline, CDR1 is MNHEY, CDR2 SMNVEV (reference sequence). The CDR3 is 13 residues long. CDR3 in DNA: TGTGCCACTTCGACAGGTATTAACTATGGCTACACCTTC. Encoded protein: CATSTGINYGYTF.

The chain is built from TRBV4-2 and TRBJ2-1; maybe TRBD2 (6 bases). Germline V lookup: CDR1 LGHNA, CDR2 YNFKEQ. The CDR3 is 16 residues long. With 3 bases removed from V and 8 bases from J, the gap between germline ends came to 20 bases. The CDR3 DNA reads TGTGCCAGCAGCCATCAAACGGGAGCCAGCCCCTATGAGCAGTTCTTC. Its translation: CASSHQTGASPYEQFF.

The genes are TRBV9 and TRBJ2-3, with 9 bases aligning to TRBD1. CDR1 and CDR2 from the germline V gene are SGDLS and YYNGEE. The CDR3 consists of 16 residues. V shed 1 base and J 1 base; nucleotides not matched to a gene: 4. CDR3 coding DNA: TGTGCCAGCAGCGTAATTGGGGACAGGGGCACAGATACGCAGTATTTT. Residues: CASSVIGDRGTDTQYF.

The chain carries TRBV5-6 and TRBJ1-4; TRBD1 matches 8 bases. The CDR3 consists of 12 residues. Germline V CDR1 and CDR2: SGHDT, YYEEEE. The junction had 3 bases not matched to a gene; V was cut back by 2 bases and J by 12 bases. The CDR3 is CASSFLDRELFF. CDR3 bases: TGTGCCAGCAGCTTTTTGGACAGGGAACTGTTTTTT.

The V call is TRBV7-8, the J call TRBJ1-1; the D is unclear. Trimming left V 4 bases short and J 4 bases short, with 13 bases between. The germline V gene has CDR1 SGHVS and CDR2 FQNEAQ. The CDR3 runs 14 residues. The CDR3 region is CASSSSWGGTEAFF. The DNA for the CDR3 is TGTGCCAGCAGCTCCTCATGGGGAGGCACTGAAGCTTTCTTT.

CDR3 loop: CSVEGPGGYTF. The CDR3 region has the DNA TGCAGCGTTGAAGGCCCGGGGGGCTACACCTTC. V and J are TRBV29-1 and TRBJ1-2; D unresolved. The germline gives CDR1 SQVTM, CDR2 ANQGSEA. The CDR3 is 11 residues long. Trimming shortened V by 1 base and J by 8 bases, and 8 bases separated the two germline ends.

The genes are TRBV28 and TRBJ2-7; maybe TRBD2 (7 bases). There are 15 residues in the CDR3. Germline CDR1 reads MDHEN; CDR2 reads SYDVKM. Trimming shortened V by 5 bases and J by 4 bases, and 18 bases separated the two germline ends. The CDR3 DNA is TGTGCCAGCAGTGGGGGAGGGGGGGGAGAATACGAGCAGTACTTC. It is translated as CASSGGGGGEYEQYF.

J is TRBJ2-3 and V is TRBV19; 7 positions match TRBD1. V trimming: 6 bases; J trimming: 2 bases; junction bases outside the gene matches: 5. The CDR3 loop spans 14 amino acids. Per germline, CDR1 LNHDA and CDR2 SQIVND (reference sequence). The CDR3 nucleotides read TGTGCCAGTAGAGGACAGGTCTTCACAGATACGCAGTATTTT. It codes for CASRGQVFTDTQYF. The variable domain in full, with the rest retrieved from reference TRBV19 and TRBJ2-3, is DGGITQSPKYLFRKEGQNVTLSCEQNLNHDAMYWYRQDPGQGLRLIYYSQIVNDFQKGDIAEGYSVSREKKESFPLTVTSAQKNPTAFYLCASRGQVFTDTQYFGPGTRLTVL.

The chain combines TRBV19 with TRBJ2-1; D may be TRBD2 (6 bases). Per the germline V gene, CDR1 is LNHDA and CDR2 is SQIVND (reference sequence). The V and J ends lost 0 bases and 12 bases respectively, with 12 bases between them. The CDR3 has 13 residues. CDR3: CASSIDLGGMQFF. In nucleotides, the CDR3 is TGTGCCAGTAGTATAGACTTGGGCGGGATGCAGTTCTTC.

This clone was seen a handful of times. V usage is TRBV11-2 and J usage is TRBJ2-7; no definite D call. Germline loops: CDR1 SGHAT, CDR2 FQNNGV. V lost 6 bases and J 4 bases, leaving 13 bases between the germline ends. The CDR3 loop spans 13 amino acids. DNA of the CDR3: TGTGCCAGCAGTGTGATTTTAGCATACGAGCAGTACTTC. Its protein is CASSVILAYEQYF.

This clone was recorded a few times. The chain uses TRBV5-1 and TRBJ1-1, with D perhaps TRBD1 (6 bases). Between the trimmed V and J ends, which lost 1 base and 5 bases, there was a span of 18 bases. Germline-derived CDR1 and CDR2 are SGHRS and YFSETQ. This CDR3 spans 16 amino acids. This chain's CDR3 is CASSLNSGHSNTEAFF. The DNA of the CDR3 is TGCGCCAGCAGCTTGAACTCGGGACATTCAAATACTGAAGCTTTCTTT.

This clone was recorded once. The chain couples TRBV18 to TRBJ2-7; D perhaps matches TRBD1 (6 bases). Trimming took off 6 bases at V and 3 bases at J, with 15 bases between the two ends. This CDR3 contains 14 residues. Germline-derived CDR1 and CDR2 are KGHSH and LQKENI. This CDR3 reads CASSPSGHLYEQYF. For the CDR3, the DNA is TGTGCCAGCTCCCCTTCGGGACACCTCTACGAGCAGTACTTC.